Listed below are T cell receptor beta chains from one sample, sequenced in a study of T-cell reconstitution after alpha-beta-depleted transplantation in children. MiXCR, applied by TCRdb to the PCR reads, yields one record per CDR3 protein. The table lists fewer than 350,000 distinct CDR3 sequences, approximately 10% of them singletons. The material sequenced was peripheral blood, taken 180 days after TCRalphabeta/CD19-depleted stem cell transplant. The receptor set was obtained from a male patient between 2 and 15 years old who had a stem cell transplant for chronic granulomatous disease, so the T cells may come from the graft donor. Both conserved end residues are part of each CDR3. D genes are given only for firm matches. Clone size is given for some rows only: seen once, a few or many times, or a class if the clone is expanded.

d_gene	v_gene	j_gene	abundance	CDR3nt	CDR3aa
-	TRBV30	TRBJ1-5	many	TGTGCCTGGAGTGAAATTTGGGGAAATCAGCCCCAGCATTTT	CAWSEIWGNQPQHF
-	TRBV6-1	TRBJ1-5	many	TGTGCCAGCAGTGACACTCCTGACAGCCCCAATCAGCCCCAGCATTTT	CASSDTPDSPNQPQHF
-	TRBV28	TRBJ2-5	few	TGTGCCAGCAGTTTCGGCGGAGCGCGGGAGACCCAGTACTTC	CASSFGGARETQYF
-	TRBV28	TRBJ2-3	many	TGTGCCAGCAGTTTACGCGGCGGAGCGACAGATACGCAGTATTTT	CASSLRGGATDTQYF
-	TRBV21-1	TRBJ2-5	many	TGTGCCAGCAGCAAAAGGACGGGGAAAGAGACCCAGTACTTC	CASSKRTGKETQYF
-	TRBV7-2	TRBJ2-3	many	TGTGCCAGCAGCTTAGAGGCCTATACGCAGTATTTT	CASSLEAYTQYF
-	TRBV20-1	TRBJ2-6	many	TGCAGTGCTAGAGGGGCCCACAGTGACTCTGGGGCCAACGTCCTGACTTTC	CSARGAHSDSGANVLTF
TRBD1	TRBV28	TRBJ2-3	many	TGTGCCAGCAGCCCCCGGGACAGGGATACCGATACGCAGTATTTT	CASSPRDRDTDTQYF
TRBD1	TRBV18	TRBJ2-7	many	TGTGCCAGCTCACCTTGGACAGGACAGGGCTACGAGCAGTACTTC	CASSPWTGQGYEQYF
TRBD2	TRBV20-1	TRBJ2-1	many	TGCAGTGCTAGATTGCTAGCGGGAAGAAACACCTACAATGAGCAGTTCTTC	CSARLLAGRNTYNEQFF
TRBD1	TRBV11-2	TRBJ2-5	-	TGTGCCAGCAGCTCTTTCCTCGACAGGGGGAGGGTTAGAGAGACCCAGTACTTC	CASSSFLDRGRVRETQYF
TRBD2	TRBV20-1	TRBJ2-3	many	TGCAGTGCTAGAGATGCCCAGCGGGGGACAGATACGCAGTATTTT	CSARDAQRGTDTQYF
-	TRBV6-6	TRBJ2-1	many	TGTGCCAGCAGACCAGACAGTCGGAATGAGCAGTTCTTC	CASRPDSRNEQFF